The clone carrying this TCR beta chain was seen a single time. The J segment lost 8 bases and the V segment lost 5 bases, leaving 8 bases of the junction unmatched. The CDR3 is 15 residues long. The germline V gene encodes CDR1 MNHEY and CDR2 SMNVEV (reference sequence). The data originate from a study of blood T cell repertoires in COVID-19. Study information: Specimens from acute and convalescent COVID-19 originated in the United States, Italy and Spain. PBMCs, B-cell-depleted T cells, or T cells were the source of the cDNA or gDNA that made up the material.

In the authors' methods: Amplifying reference gene primers gave estimates of nucleated cell counts. Method: immunoSEQ multiplex PCR; TCRdb's copy keeps in-frame clones and lacks some. V and J calls and clone size follow that table, whereas D and trimming were derived from the DNA. Here the sample spans 150,000 to 200,000 clones, 82% being singletons. The receptor was derived from a human donor with acute or convalescent COVID-19. The donor label of this sample is uncertain. Sequenced material: peripheral blood. The chain couples TRBV27 to TRBJ1-4; TRBD1 aligns across 10 bases. The CDR3 loop is CASSARQGAREKLFF. The CDR3 DNA reads as TGTGCCAGCAGTGCGAGACAGGGGGCGAGGGAAAAACTGTTTTTT.